This T cell receptor beta chain came from a study of blood T cell repertoires in COVID-19 (dated by TCRdb to 2020 to 2022). Broadly, across the study: Samples from collaborators originated in the United States, Italy and Spain and spanned both the acute and convalescent phases of COVID-19. The prospective study material was composed of cDNA or gDNA derived from T cells, B-cell-depleted T cells, or PBMCs. Subjects who had been exposed to COVID-19, were actively infected with it, or had recovered from it provided the deeply sampled blood TCRbeta repertoires that made up the dataset. The repertoires were released in a freely available public database intended as a resource for research on the immune response to SARS-CoV-2. Samples were obtained from the ongoing ImmuneRACE study (first 160 participants) and from about 1,300 subjects provided by 6 global collaborators. A de-identified subject ID, COVID-19 status, age in years and sex were almost always included in the sample metadata. Where available, HLA class I and class II types were taken from metadata supplied by the sample provider and were not determined by assay-based typing.

CDR1 and CDR2 are read off the germline V gene (reference sequence) as SEHNR and FQNEAQ. V and J lose 5 bases and 1 base, and a span of 14 bases separates them. The CDR3 has 15 amino acids, counting the end cysteine and phenylalanine. Only the CDR3 DNA is retained, 45 bases long and in frame from the first base. TCRbeta CDR3 regions were amplified from genomic DNA using the immunoSEQ Assay, a bias-controlled multiplex PCR. The original pipeline was this. The number of nucleated cells in each sample was estimated by amplification of reference gene primers within the assay. Sequence reads were collapsed and filtered to measure the absolute abundance of every unique TCRbeta CDR3 rearrangement. For each sample, productive Simpson clonality was calculated by taking the square root of Simpson's diversity index across productive rearrangements. The table comes from immuneACCESS by way of TCRdb, which keeps in-frame sequences with V and J called. Part of the clones is missing from these tables; in studies checked, under half for an unresolved V gene and the rest for unknown reasons. The D gene and trimming were derived from the DNA, and the V and J assignments and clone size from that table. For this sample the table gives roughly 120,000 clones, of which about 92% were detected only once. Together, the top ten hold about 4.6% of the sample.

What the research found in general, with its limitations: The amount of clinical and demographic metadata varied by source and participant and was provided uncurated.

As to this clone: Its antigen is not yet known. No much larger clonotype is one base removed from it; base qualities were not supplied.

At one collaborating source in Seattle, patients were enrolled during active infection and were followed longitudinally through the course of disease. Whole blood was collected in K2EDTA tubes by collaborating institutions according to the institutions' own protocols. For TCRbeta analysis, collaborators shipped samples as frozen whole blood, isolated PBMCs, or DNA extracted from either of those sample types. The sequence came from a man between 60 and 75 years old with COVID-19, enrolled during active disease. Sequencing was done on a sample of peripheral blood. The chain joins TRBV7-9 to TRBJ1-1; D gene: possibly TRBD1, on 5 matching bases. The DNA is TGTGCCAGCAGCCCCCAGGGAATCGGGAACACTGAAGCTTTCTTT. Its translation is CASSPQGIGNTEAFF.